The TCR beta chain under discussion was sequenced for a study of blood T cell repertoires in COVID-19. Losses at the gene ends were 5 bases for V and 4 bases for J; bases not matched to a gene: 6. CDR1 MDHEN and CDR2 SYDVKM come from the germline V gene. CDR3 length: 15 residues. Original handling: Reference gene primers were amplified, and this amplification served to estimate nucleated cell counts. The data were produced by immunoSEQ multiplex PCR, yet TCRdb's version contains in-frame clones alone and is incomplete. V, J and clone size are taken as reported in that table, and D and trimming were inferred from the DNA itself. The repertoire consists of roughly 220,000 clones, with 86% occurring once and the leading ten covering about 6%.

This receptor was obtained from a man older than 75 with acute or convalescent COVID-19. The sequenced sample was peripheral blood. The V call is TRBV28, the J call TRBJ1-1; 11 nucleotides agree with TRBD1. In nucleotides, the CDR3 is TGTGCCAGCAGTGTCTCCGGGACAGGGGGCACTGAAGCTTTCTTT. Translating it yields CASSVSGTGGTEAFF.